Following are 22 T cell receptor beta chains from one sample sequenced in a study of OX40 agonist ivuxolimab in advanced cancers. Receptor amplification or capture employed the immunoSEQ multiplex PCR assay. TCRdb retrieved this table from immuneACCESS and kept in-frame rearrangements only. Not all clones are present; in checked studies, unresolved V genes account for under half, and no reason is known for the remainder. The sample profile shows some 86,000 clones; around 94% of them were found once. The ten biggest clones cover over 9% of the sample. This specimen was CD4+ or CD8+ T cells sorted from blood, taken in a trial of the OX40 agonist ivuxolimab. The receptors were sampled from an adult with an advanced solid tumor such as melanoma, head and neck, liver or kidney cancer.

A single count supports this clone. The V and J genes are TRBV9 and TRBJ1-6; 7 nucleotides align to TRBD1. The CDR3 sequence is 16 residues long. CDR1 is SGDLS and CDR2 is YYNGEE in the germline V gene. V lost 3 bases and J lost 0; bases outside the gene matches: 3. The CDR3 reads CASSAAGGSYNSPLHF. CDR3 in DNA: TGTGCCAGCAGCGCAGCAGGGGGCTCCTATAATTCACCCCTCCACTTT.

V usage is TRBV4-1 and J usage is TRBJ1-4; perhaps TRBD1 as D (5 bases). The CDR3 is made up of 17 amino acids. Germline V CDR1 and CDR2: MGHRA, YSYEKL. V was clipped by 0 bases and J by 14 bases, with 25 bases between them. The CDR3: CASSQEGSRGYNSRLFF. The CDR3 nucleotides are TGCGCCAGCAGCCAAGAAGGCAGCCGGGGGTACAATTCAAGGCTGTTTTTT.

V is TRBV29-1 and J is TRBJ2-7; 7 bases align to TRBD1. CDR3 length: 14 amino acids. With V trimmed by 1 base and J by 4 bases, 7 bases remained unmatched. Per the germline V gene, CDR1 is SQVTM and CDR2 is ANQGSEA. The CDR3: CSVEVTDRDYEQYF. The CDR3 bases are TGCAGCGTTGAAGTAACCGACAGGGATTACGAGCAGTACTTC.

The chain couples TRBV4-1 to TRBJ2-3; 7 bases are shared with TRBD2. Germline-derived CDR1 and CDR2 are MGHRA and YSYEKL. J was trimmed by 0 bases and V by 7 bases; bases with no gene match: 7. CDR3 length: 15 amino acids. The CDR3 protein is CASMPAGPSTDTQYF. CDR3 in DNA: TGCGCCAGCATGCCAGCGGGACCTAGCACAGATACGCAGTATTTT.

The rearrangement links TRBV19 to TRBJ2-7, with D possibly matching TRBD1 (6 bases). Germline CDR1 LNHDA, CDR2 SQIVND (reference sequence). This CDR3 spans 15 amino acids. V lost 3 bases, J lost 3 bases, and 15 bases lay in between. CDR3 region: CASSIPAGQSYEQYF. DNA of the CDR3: TGTGCCAGTAGTATCCCAGCCGGACAGAGCTACGAGCAGTACTTC.

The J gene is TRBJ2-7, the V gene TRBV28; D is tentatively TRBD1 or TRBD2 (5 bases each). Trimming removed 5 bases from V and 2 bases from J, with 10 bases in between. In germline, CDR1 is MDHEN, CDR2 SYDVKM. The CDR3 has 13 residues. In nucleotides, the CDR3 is TGTGCCAGCAGTATCAGGGACGCCTACGAGCAGTACTTC. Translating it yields CASSIRDAYEQYF.

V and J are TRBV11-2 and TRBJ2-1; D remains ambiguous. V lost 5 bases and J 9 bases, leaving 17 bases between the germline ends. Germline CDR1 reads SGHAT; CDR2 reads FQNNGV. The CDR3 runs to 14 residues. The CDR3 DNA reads TGTGCCAGCAGCCCCTCCCCGGCAATGGGTGAGCAGTTCTTC. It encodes CASSPSPAMGEQFF.

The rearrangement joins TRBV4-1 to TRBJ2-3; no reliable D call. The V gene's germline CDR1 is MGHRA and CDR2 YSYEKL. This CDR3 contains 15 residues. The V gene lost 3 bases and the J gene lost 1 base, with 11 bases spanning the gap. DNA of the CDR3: TGCGCCAGCAGCCATCGGGCCGGTGGCACAGATACGCAGTATTTT. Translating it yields CASSHRAGGTDTQYF.

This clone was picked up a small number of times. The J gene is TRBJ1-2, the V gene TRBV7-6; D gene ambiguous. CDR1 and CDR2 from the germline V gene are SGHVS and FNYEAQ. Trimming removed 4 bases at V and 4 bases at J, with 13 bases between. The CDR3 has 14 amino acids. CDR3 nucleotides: TGTGCCAGCAGCTCCCGGACGGACTCCTATGGCTACACCTTC. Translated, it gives CASSSRTDSYGYTF.

The CDR3 nucleotides read TGCGCCAGCAGCTGGGAGACCCCTAACTATGGCTACACCTTC. Amino acids: CASSWETPNYGYTF. V is TRBV5-1 and J is TRBJ1-2; no clear D gene. The germline V gene has CDR1 SGHRS and CDR2 YFSETQ. The germline V and J ends were trimmed by 3 bases and 0 bases, with 9 bases remaining between them. The CDR3 length is 14 residues. The variable domain in full, completed from reference TRBV5-1 and TRBJ1-2, reads KAGVTQTPRYLIKTRGQQVTLSCSPISGHRSVSWYQQTPGQGLQFLFEYFSETQRNKGNFPGRFSGRQFSNSRSEMNVSTLELGDSALYLCASSWETPNYGYTFGSGTRLTVV.

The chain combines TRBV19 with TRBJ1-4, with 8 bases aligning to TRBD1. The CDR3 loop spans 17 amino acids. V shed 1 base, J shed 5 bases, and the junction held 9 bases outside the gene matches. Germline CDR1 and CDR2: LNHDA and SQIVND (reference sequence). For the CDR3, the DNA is TGTGCCAGTAGTATAGGGGACAGGACGATCCCAAATGAAAAACTGTTTTTT. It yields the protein CASSIGDRTIPNEKLFF. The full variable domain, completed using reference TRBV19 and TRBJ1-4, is DGGITQSPKYLFRKEGQNVTLSCEQNLNHDAMYWYRQDPGQGLRLIYYSQIVNDFQKGDIAEGYSVSREKKESFPLTVTSAQKNPTAFYLCASSIGDRTIPNEKLFFGSGTQLSVL.

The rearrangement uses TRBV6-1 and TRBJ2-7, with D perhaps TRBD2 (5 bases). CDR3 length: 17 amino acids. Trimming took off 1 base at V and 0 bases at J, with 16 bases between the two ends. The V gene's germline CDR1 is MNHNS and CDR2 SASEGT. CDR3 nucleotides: TGTGCCAGCAGTGAAGAGAGTCGCGGCGGGCTCTCCTACGAGCAGTACTTC. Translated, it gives CASSEESRGGLSYEQYF.

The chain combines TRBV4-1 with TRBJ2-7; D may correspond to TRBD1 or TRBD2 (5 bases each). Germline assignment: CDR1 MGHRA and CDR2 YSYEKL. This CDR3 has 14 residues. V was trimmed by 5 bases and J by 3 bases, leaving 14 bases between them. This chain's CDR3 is CASSRGAGNYEQYF. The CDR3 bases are TGCGCCAGCAGCAGGGGAGCAGGGAACTACGAGCAGTACTTC.

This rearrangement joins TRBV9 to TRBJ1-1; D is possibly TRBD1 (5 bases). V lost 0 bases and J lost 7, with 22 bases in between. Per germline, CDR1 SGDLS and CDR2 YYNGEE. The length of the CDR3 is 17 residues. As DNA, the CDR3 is TGTGCCAGCAGCGTAGGTCCCTTACCGGGACCCAAGGTTGAAGCTTTCTTT. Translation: CASSVGPLPGPKVEAFF.

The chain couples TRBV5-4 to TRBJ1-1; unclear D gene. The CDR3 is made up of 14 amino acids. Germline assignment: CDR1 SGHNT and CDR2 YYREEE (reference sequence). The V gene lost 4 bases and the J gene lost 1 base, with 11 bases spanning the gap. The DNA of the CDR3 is TGTGCCAGCAGCAAAAAGATTTCGAACACTGAAGCTTTCTTT. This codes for CASSKKISNTEAFF.

DNA of the CDR3: TGTGCCAGCAGTTTAATTGGCGGTGGAGACGAGCAGTACTTC. It yields the protein CASSLIGGGDEQYF. The V gene is TRBV28, the J gene TRBJ2-7; D remains unclear. The CDR3 contains 14 residues. The V end was cut by 2 bases, the J end by 5 bases, with 13 bases between. CDR1 is MDHEN, CDR2 SYDVKM, per germline.

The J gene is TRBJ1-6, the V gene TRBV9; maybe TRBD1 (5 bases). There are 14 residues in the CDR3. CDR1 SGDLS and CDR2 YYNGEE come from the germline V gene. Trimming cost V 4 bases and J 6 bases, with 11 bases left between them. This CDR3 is CASSPGTSNSPLHF. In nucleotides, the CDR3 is TGTGCCAGCAGCCCCGGGACGAGTAATTCACCCCTCCACTTT.

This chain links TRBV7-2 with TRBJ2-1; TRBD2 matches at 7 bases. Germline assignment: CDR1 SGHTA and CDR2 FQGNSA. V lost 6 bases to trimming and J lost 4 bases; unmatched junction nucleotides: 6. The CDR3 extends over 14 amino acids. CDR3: CASSRASGYNEQFF. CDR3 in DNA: TGTGCCAGCAGTAGGGCTAGCGGTTACAATGAGCAGTTCTTC.

DNA of the CDR3: TGTGCCAGCTGGTTGGGGCAGAGCAATCAGCCCCAGCATTTT. Its translation is CASWLGQSNQPQHF. The chain has TRBV2 and TRBJ1-5; maybe TRBD1 (5 bases). Deletions cut 8 bases from V and 1 base from J, with 12 bases between. The CDR3 sequence is 14 residues long. The germline CDR1 and CDR2 sequences are SNHLY and FYNNEI. The whole variable domain, remainder taken from reference TRBV2 and TRBJ1-5, is EPEVTQTPSHQVTQMGQEVILRCVPISNHLYFYWYRQILGQKVEFLVSFYNNEISEKSEIFDDQFSVERPDGSNFTLKIRSTKLEDSAMYFCASWLGQSNQPQHFGDGTRLSIL.

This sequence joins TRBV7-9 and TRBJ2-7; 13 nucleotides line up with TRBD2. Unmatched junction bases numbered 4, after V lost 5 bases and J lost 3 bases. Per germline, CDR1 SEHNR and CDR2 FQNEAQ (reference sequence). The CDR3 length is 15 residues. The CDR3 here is CASSAGLAGLYEQYF. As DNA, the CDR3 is TGTGCCAGCAGCGCGGGACTAGCGGGACTCTACGAGCAGTACTTC.

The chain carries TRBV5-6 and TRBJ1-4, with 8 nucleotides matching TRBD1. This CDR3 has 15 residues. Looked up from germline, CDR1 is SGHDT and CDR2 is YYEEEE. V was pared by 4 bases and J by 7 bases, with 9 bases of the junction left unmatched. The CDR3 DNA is TGTGCCAGCAGCCCTAGGGAACAGGGGGGTGAAAAACTGTTTTTT. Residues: CASSPREQGGEKLFF.

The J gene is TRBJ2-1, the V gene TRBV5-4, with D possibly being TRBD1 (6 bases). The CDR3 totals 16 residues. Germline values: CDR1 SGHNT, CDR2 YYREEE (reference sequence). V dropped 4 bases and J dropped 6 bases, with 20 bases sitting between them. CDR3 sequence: CASSPLVAGASNEQFF. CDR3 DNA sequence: TGTGCCAGCAGCCCCCTTGTGGCAGGGGCCAGCAATGAGCAGTTCTTC. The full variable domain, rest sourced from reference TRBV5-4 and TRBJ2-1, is ETGVTQSPTHLIKTRGQQVTLRCSSQSGHNTVSWYQQALGQGPQFIFQYYREEENGRGNFPPRFSGLQFPNYSSELNVNALELDDSALYLCASSPLVAGASNEQFFGPGTRLTVL.